What follows describes a single TCR beta chain. Its target is not known. The entry originates in a study of T cells in localized non-small cell lung cancer. Clones were read by immunoSEQ multiplex PCR, and TCRdb kept only the in-frame ones, dropping some. Of about 39,000 clones in the sample, around 79% were seen once. Points from the study as a whole: Peak T cell clonality was found in uninvolved adjacent lung, exceeding tumor. Within adjacent lung there appeared a median roughly 60 of the top 100 tumor clones.

Material: PBMCs, obtained before any cancer treatment. The TCR comes from a woman aged 40-75 years with stage II squamous cell lung carcinoma.

The CDR3 reads CASSLSKSSRDPRRGNQPQHF. The CDR3 region has the DNA TGCGCCAGCAGCTTGAGCAAATCTTCCCGGGACCCCCGGAGAGGCAATCAGCCCCAGCATTTT. V gene TRBV5-1 combines with J gene TRBJ1-5, with D perhaps TRBD1 (5 bases). The CDR3 runs to 21 residues. Germline-derived CDR1 and CDR2 are SGHRS and YFSETQ. The V end was cut by 1 base, the J end by 2 bases, with 28 bases between.